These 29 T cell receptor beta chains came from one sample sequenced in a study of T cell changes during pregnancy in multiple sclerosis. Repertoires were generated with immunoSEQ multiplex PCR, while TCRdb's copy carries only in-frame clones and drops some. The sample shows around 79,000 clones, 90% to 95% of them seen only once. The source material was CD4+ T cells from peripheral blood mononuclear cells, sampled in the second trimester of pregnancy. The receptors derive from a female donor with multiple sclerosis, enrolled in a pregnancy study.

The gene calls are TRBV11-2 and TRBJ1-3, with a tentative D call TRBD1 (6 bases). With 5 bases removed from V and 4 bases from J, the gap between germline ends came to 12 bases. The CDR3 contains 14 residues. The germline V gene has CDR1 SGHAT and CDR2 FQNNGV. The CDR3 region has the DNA TGTGCCAGCAGCGACAGGAGGAAAGGAAACACCATATATTTT. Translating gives CASSDRRKGNTIYF.

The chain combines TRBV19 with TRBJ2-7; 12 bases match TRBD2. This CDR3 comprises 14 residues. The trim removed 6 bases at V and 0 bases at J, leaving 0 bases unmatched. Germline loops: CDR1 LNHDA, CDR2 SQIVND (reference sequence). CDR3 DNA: TGTGCCAGTAGGACTAGCGGGAGCTCCTACGAGCAGTACTTC. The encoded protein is CASRTSGSSYEQYF.

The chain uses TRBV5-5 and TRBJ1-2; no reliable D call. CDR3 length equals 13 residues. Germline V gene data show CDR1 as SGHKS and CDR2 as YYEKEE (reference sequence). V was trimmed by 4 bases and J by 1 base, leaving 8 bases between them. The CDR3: CASSLGSNYGYTF. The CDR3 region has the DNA TGTGCCAGCAGCCTCGGGAGTAACTATGGCTACACCTTC.

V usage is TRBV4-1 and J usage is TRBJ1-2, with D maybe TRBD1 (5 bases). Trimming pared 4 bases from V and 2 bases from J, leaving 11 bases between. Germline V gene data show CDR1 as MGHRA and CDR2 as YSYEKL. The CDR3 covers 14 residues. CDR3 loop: CASSPATENYGYTF. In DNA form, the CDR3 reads TGCGCCAGCAGCCCAGCGACAGAGAACTATGGCTACACCTTC.

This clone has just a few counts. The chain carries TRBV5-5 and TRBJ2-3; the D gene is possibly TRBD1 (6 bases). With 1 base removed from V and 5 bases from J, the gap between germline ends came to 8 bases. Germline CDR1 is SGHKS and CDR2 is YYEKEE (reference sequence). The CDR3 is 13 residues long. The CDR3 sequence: CASSLTGRDTQYF. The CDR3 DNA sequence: TGTGCCAGCAGCTTGACAGGGAGAGATACGCAGTATTTT.

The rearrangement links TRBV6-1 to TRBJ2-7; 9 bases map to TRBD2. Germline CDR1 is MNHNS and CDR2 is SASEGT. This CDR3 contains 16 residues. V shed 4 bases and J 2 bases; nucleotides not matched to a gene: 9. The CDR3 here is CASSGNLAGPTYEQYF. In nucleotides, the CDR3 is TGTGCCAGCAGTGGGAACCTAGCGGGGCCTACCTACGAGCAGTACTTC.

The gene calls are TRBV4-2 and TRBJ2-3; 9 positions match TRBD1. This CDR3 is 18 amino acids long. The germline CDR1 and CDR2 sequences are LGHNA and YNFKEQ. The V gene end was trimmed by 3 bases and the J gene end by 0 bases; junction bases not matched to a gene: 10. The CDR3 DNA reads TGTGCCAGCAGCCAGGAGGCAACCGGGACAGGGAGCACAGATACGCAGTATTTT. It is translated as CASSQEATGTGSTDTQYF.

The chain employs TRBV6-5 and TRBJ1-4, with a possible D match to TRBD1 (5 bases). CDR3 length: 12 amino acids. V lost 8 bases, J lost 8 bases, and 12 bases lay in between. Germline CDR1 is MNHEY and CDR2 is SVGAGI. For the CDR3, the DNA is TGTGCCAGCCCGTCCCGGGGGGAAAAACTGTTTTTT. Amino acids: CASPSRGEKLFF.

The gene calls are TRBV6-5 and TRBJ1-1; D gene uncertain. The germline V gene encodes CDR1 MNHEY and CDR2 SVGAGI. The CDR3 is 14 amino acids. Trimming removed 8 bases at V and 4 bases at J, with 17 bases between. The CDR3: CASAQTGGLTEAFF. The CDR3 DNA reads TGTGCCAGCGCCCAGACTGGTGGCCTCACTGAAGCTTTCTTT.

CDR3: CASSPGTSADTQYF. The CDR3 DNA reads as TGTGCCAGCTCACCAGGGACTAGCGCAGATACGCAGTATTTT. The chain employs TRBV18 and TRBJ2-3, with 10 positions matching TRBD2. The CDR3 has 14 amino acids. J lost 4 bases, V lost 2 bases, and 0 bases had no gene match. Per the germline V gene, CDR1 is KGHSH and CDR2 is LQKENI.

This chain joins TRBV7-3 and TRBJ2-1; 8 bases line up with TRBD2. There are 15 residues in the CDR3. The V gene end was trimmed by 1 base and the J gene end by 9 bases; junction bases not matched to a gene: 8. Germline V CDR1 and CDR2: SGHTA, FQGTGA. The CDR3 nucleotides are TGTGCCAGCAGCTTAAGGATCGCGGGGGGAGGTGAGCAGTTCTTC. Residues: CASSLRIAGGGEQFF.

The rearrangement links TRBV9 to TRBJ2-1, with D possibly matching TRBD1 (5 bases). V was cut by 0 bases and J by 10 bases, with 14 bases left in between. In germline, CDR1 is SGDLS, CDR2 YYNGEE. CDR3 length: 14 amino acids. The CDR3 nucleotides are TGTGCCAGCAGCGTAGATCCAGGGCTTCGAGAGCAGTTCTTC. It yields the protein CASSVDPGLREQFF.

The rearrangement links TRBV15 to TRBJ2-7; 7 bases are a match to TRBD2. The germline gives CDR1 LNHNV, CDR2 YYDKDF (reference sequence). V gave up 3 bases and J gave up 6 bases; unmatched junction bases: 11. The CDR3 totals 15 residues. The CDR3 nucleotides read TGTGCCACCAGCAGGCCCGGGACTAAAGTAGGCGAGCAGTACTTC. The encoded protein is CATSRPGTKVGEQYF.

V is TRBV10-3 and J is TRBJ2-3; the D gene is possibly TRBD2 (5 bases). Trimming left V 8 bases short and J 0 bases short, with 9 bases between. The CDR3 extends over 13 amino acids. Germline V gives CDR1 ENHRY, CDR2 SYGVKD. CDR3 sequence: CAISERSTDTQYF. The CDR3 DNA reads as TGTGCCATCTCCGAGCGGAGCACAGATACGCAGTATTTT.

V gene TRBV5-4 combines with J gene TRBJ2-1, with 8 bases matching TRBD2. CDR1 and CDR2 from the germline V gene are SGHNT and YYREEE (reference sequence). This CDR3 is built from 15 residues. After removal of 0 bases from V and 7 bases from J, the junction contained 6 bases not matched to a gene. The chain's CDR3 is CASSLGGRSGNEQFF. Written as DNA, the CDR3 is TGTGCCAGCAGCTTGGGCGGGAGGTCTGGGAATGAGCAGTTCTTC.

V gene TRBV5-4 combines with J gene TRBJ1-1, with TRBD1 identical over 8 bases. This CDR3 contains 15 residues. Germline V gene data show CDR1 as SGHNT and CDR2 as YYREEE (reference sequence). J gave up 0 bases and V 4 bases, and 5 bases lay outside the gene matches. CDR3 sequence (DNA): TGTGCCAGCAGCCTACCGGGACAGGTGAACACTGAAGCTTTCTTT. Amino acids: CASSLPGQVNTEAFF.

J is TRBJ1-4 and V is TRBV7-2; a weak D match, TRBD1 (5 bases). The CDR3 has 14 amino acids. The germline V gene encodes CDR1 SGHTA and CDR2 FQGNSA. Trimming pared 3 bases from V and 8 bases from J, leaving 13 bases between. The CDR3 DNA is TGTGCCAGCAGCTTCTTAGGTGGGGGGGAAAAACTGTTTTTT. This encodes CASSFLGGGEKLFF.

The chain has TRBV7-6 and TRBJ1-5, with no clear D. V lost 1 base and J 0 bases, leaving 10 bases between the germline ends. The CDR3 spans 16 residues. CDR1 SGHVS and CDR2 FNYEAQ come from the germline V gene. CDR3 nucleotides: TGTGCCAGCAGCTTAGGTGGCAGGAATAGCAATCAGCCCCAGCATTTT. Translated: CASSLGGRNSNQPQHF.

CDR3 sequence: CASSRTGYETDTQYF. The CDR3, as DNA: TGTGCCAGCAGTAGGACAGGGTACGAAACAGATACGCAGTATTTT. This chain links TRBV7-2 with TRBJ2-3; 8 nucleotides line up with TRBD1. There are 15 residues in the CDR3. Germline trimming cut 6 bases from V and 3 bases from J; bases unmatched to any gene: 8. Germline V gene sequence: CDR1 SGHTA, CDR2 FQGNSA.

CDR3 in amino acids: CASSTRDILVEKLFF. DNA of the CDR3: TGTGCCAGCAGCACCAGAGACATACTCGTTGAAAAACTGTTTTTT. The chain has TRBV7-9 and TRBJ1-4; D is uncertain. Trimming took off 5 bases at V and 7 bases at J, with 17 bases between the two ends. The CDR3 spans 15 residues. CDR1 and CDR2 (germline): SEHNR, FQNEAQ (reference sequence).

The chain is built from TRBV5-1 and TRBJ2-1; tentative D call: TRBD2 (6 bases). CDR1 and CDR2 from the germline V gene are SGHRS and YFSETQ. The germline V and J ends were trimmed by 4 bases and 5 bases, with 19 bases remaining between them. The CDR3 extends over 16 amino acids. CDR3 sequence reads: CASSLDGGFLNNEQFF. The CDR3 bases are TGCGCCAGCAGCCTCGACGGGGGTTTCCTTAACAATGAGCAGTTCTTC.

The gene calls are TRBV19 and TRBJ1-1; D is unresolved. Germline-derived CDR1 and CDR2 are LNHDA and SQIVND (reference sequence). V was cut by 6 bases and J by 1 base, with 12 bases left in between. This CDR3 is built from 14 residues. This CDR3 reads CASRGGQRNTEAFF. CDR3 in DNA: TGTGCCAGTAGAGGTGGGCAGAGGAACACTGAAGCTTTCTTT.

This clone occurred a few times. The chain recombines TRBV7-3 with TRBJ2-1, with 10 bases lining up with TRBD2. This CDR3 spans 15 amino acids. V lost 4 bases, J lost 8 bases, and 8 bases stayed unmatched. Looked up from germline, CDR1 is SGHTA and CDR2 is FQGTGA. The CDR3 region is CASSYTGTSEHEQFF. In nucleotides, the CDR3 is TGTGCCAGCAGCTACACCGGGACTAGCGAACATGAGCAGTTCTTC.

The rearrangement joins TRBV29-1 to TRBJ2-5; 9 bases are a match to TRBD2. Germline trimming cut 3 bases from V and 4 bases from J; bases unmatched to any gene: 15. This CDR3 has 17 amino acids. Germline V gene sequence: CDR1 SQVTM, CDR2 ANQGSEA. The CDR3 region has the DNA TGCAGCGTTGAGGGTAGCGGGAGACCCTACCACCGAGAGACCCAGTACTTC. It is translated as CSVEGSGRPYHRETQYF.

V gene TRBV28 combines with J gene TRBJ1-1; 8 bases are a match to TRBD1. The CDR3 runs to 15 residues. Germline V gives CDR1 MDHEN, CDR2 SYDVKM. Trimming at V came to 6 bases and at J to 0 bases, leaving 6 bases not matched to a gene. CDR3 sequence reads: CASSYRTGMNTEAFF. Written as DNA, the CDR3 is TGTGCCAGCAGCTATCGGACAGGGATGAACACTGAAGCTTTCTTT.

CDR3 DNA: TGTGCCAGTAGTGGAGCTCCGGCGGGCACAGATACGCAGTATTTT. Protein product: CASSGAPAGTDTQYF. J is TRBJ2-3 and V is TRBV19, with D hard to call. Germline V gene lookup returns CDR1 LNHDA and CDR2 SQIVND (reference sequence). The CDR3 has 15 residues. The germline V and J ends were trimmed by 5 bases and 1 base, with 13 bases remaining between them.

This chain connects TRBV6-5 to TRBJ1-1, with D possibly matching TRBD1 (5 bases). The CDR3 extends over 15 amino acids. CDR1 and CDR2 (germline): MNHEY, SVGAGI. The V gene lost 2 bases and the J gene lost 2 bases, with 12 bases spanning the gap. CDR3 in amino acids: CASSYRGRDNTEAFF. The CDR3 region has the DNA TGTGCCAGCAGTTACAGGGGCAGGGATAACACTGAAGCTTTCTTT.

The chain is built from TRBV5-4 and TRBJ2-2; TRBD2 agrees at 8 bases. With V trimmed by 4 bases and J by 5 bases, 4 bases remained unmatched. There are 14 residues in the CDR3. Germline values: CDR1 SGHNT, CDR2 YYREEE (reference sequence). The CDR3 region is CASSTPSGTGELFF. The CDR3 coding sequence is TGTGCCAGCAGCACCCCTAGCGGGACCGGGGAGCTGTTTTTT.

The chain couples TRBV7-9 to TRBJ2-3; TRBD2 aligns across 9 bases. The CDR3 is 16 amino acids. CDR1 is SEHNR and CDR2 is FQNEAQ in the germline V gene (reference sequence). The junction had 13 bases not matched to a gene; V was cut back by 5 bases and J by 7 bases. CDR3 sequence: CASSGETSGLMNTQYF. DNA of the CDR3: TGTGCCAGCAGCGGTGAGACTAGCGGACTGATGAATACGCAGTATTTT.